This T cell receptor (beta chain) appears in the sequencing data of a study of blood T cell repertoires in COVID-19. The CDR3 covers 15 residues. V was clipped by 3 bases and J by 4 bases, with 14 bases between them. Germline assignment: CDR1 SGHRS and CDR2 YFSETQ. Original data processing: Reference gene primer amplification gave nucleated cell count estimates. The assay was immunoSEQ multiplex PCR, and TCRdb's table has in-frame clones only and misses some. The DNA was the basis for D and trimming; V, J and clone size are from that table. Here the sample spans about 150,000 clones, roughly 87% being singletons.

The receptor was isolated from a woman aged 45-65 years with acute or convalescent COVID-19. The chain joins TRBV5-1 to TRBJ2-1; D is possibly TRBD2 (5 bases). Specimen: peripheral blood. The CDR3 loop reads CASSSRAAVYNEQFF. CDR3 in DNA: TGCGCCAGCAGCTCGAGGGCGGCGGTTTACAATGAGCAGTTCTTC. Drawing the rest from reference TRBV5-1 and TRBJ2-1, the complete variable domain is KAGVTQTPRYLIKTRGQQVTLSCSPISGHRSVSWYQQTPGQGLQFLFEYFSETQRNKGNFPGRFSGRQFSNSRSEMNVSTLELGDSALYLCASSSRAAVYNEQFFGPGTRLTVL.